Listed here is a single T cell receptor (beta chain). Antigen: not known. This sample was taken from a study of beta chain features in type 1 diabetes. Reverse transcribing all isolated RNA meant expressed TCRB transcripts were sequenced. Naive, central memory and regulatory T cell samples came to a mean of roughly 4 million reads. Sequencing was performed with immunoSEQ multiplex PCR; in TCRdb, only in-frame clones are kept and a portion is missing. The data hold some 270,000 clones, with over 12% observed a single time. Study-level findings and limits: The naive, central memory and Treg TCRB repertoires of patients appeared to be more similar to one another than those of healthy donors.

The origin of this receptor is a woman aged 40 to 55 in good health. The sequenced material came from naive CD4+ T cells from blood.

CDR3 sequence: CASSLNGRTGVGYTF. The CDR3 DNA reads as TGTGCCAGCAGCTTAAACGGACGGACAGGGGTCGGCTACACCTTC. The V gene is TRBV7-9, the J gene TRBJ1-2; TRBD1 agrees at 9 bases. This CDR3 has 15 residues. Germline lookup yields CDR1 SEHNR and CDR2 FQNEAQ (reference sequence). V lost 2 bases, J lost 8 bases, and 9 bases stayed unmatched.